The clone carrying this TCR beta chain was detected a few times. Its antigen is not identified. The entry originates in a study of cytomegalovirus exposure and HLA in healthy donors. Trimming at V came to 0 bases and at J to 8 bases, leaving 5 bases not matched to a gene. Germline assignment: CDR1 SGHTS and CDR2 YDEGEE. This CDR3 spans 14 amino acids. The PCR ran on 60 Vbeta and 13 Jbeta primers. Generated by immunoSEQ multiplex PCR, the TCRdb table keeps only in-frame clones and is missing some. The top ten clones hold 1.3% of a sample with approximately 130,000 clones, roughly 79% of them seen once. Healthy bone marrow donors made up the cohort. Notes on the study in general: A later analysis reportedly found that, within productive TCRs, an Asian-associated ancestry cluster had fewer N-insertions than the mean observed across the approximately 700 donors.

The chain has TRBV5-8 and TRBJ1-2, with TRBD1 identical over 9 bases. The TCR originated in a woman between 40 and 50 years old in good health and CMV-seronegative. Sequencing input: PBMCs. CDR3 in amino acids: CASSLEDRGRGYTF. The CDR3 region has the DNA TGTGCCAGCAGCTTGGAGGACAGGGGCCGGGGCTACACCTTC.